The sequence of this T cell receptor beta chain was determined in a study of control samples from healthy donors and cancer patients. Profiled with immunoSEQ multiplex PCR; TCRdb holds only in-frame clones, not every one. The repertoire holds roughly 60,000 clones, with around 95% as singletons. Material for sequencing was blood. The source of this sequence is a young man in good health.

In DNA, the CDR3 is TGTGCCACCGCCCGAGGGCCTTACGAAGCTTTCTTT. Amino acid sequence: CATARGPYEAFF. The chain carries TRBV19 and TRBJ1-1; no firm D call. V was cut by 10 bases and J by 8 bases, with 17 bases left in between. The CDR3 is 12 amino acids. Germline V lookup: CDR1 LNHDA, CDR2 SQIVND (reference sequence).